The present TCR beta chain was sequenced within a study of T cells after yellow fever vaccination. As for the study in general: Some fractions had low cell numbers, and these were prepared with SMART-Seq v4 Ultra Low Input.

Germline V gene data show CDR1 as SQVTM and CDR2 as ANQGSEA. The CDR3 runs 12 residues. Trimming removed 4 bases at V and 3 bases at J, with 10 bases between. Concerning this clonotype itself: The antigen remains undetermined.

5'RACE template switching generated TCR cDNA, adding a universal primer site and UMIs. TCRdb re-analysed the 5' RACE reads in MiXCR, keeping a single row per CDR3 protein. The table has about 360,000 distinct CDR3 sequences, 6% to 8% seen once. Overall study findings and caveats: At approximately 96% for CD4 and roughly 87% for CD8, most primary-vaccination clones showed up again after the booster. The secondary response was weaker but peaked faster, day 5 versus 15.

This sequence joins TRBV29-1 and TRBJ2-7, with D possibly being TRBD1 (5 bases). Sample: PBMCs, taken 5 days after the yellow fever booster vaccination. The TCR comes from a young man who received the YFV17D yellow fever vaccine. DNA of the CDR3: TGCAGCGTTGCTGGCCAGGGCTACGAGCAGTACTTC. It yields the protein CSVAGQGYEQYF.